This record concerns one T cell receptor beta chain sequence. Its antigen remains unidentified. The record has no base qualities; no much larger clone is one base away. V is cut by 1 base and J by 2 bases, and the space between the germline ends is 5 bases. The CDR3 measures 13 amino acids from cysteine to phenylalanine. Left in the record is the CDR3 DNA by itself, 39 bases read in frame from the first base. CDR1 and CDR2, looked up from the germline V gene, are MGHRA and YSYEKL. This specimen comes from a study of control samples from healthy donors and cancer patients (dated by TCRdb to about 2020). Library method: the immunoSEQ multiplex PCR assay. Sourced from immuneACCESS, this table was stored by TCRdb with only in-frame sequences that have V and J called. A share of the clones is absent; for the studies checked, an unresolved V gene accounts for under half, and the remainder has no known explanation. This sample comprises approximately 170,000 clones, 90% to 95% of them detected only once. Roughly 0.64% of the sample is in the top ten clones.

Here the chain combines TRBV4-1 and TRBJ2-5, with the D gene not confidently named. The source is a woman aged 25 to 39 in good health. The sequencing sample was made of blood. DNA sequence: TGCGCCAGCAGCCAAGCCAGGCAAGAGACCCAGTACTTC. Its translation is CASSQARQETQYF.